This T cell receptor beta chain originates from a study of graft-versus-host responses after intestinal transplantation. For the study at large: Transplant recipients had multivisceral, liver-intestinal, or isolated intestinal grafts. Anti-thymocyte globulin induction was given to all recipients, followed by tacrolimus and steroids for around three years.

Clones were read by immunoSEQ multiplex PCR, and TCRdb kept only the in-frame ones, dropping some. The sample shows tens of thousands of clones, about nine tenths of them seen only once. Processing released intraepithelial and lamina propria lymphocytes from the graft tissue. Regarding the study as a whole: Patients with graft-donor T cell macrochimerism had high graft-versus-host to host-versus-graft clonal ratios in allografts.

There are 15 residues in the CDR3. The germline V and J ends were trimmed by 2 bases and 4 bases, with 13 bases remaining between them. Germline CDR1 reads SGHDT; CDR2 reads YYEEEE. To note about this clone: No antigen is known for it.

The material was ileum tissue, obtained roughly 390 days after transplant. The TCR originated in a human patient who received an intestinal transplant, so some T cells may come from the graft donor. The chain employs TRBV5-6 and TRBJ1-5, with D unresolved. The CDR3 spells CASSFGPLQNQPQHF. CDR3 bases: TGTGCCAGCAGCTTCGGACCGCTACAAAATCAGCCCCAGCATTTT.